This T cell receptor (beta chain) was observed in a study of T cell responses to AZD1222 COVID-19 vaccine. The repertoire was sequenced with immunoSEQ multiplex PCR; TCRdb's copy has only in-frame clones and lacks some. The sample contains approximately 150,000 clones, 85% to 95% of which appear only once. The CDR3 extends over 13 amino acids. The ends lost 3 bases at V and 4 bases at J; junction bases unmatched: 4. This chain joins TRBV5-3 and TRBJ2-7, with 7 bases identical to TRBD1. TRBV5-3 falls under the ORF class, with uncertain function. The sequence was obtained from an adult in good health. Material: peripheral blood, obtained on day 0 of AZD1222 vaccination. The DNA for the CDR3 is TGTGCCAGAAGCTCACCGACAGGGTACGAGCAGTACTTC. Translating gives CARSSPTGYEQYF.